The present TCR beta chain was sequenced within a study of T-cell reconstitution after alpha-beta-depleted transplantation in children. General study findings and limits: In some patients, recipient T cells and intrathymic progenitors surviving conditioning explained high day-60 diversity. Among T cells one year after transplant, newly produced cells accounted for most counts and diversity.

A word on this clonotype: What it binds is not known.

V shed 4 bases and J 2 bases; nucleotides not matched to a gene: 9. CDR1 and CDR2 from the germline V gene are SGHRS and YFSETQ. The CDR3 extends over 16 amino acids. Preparation of the TCRbeta library used unique molecular identifiers. TCRdb re-called the PCR reads through MiXCR, storing one row per CDR3 protein. This table holds fewer than 750,000 distinct CDR3 sequences, around 27% found once. This specimen consisted of PBMCs, obtained before TCRalphabeta/CD19-depleted stem cell transplant. This chain uses TRBV5-1 with TRBJ2-4; TRBD1 matches at 7 bases. This TCR derives from a boy under three years old with Wiskott-Aldrich syndrome, due to receive a stem cell transplant. CDR3 DNA sequence: TGCGCCAGCAGCGTGGGACCCAGGGGGTCCAAAAACATTCAGTACTTC. Translated, it gives CASSVGPRGSKNIQYF.